The text below deals with one T cell receptor (beta chain). Its target is not known. The library was made from cDNA and included unique molecular identifiers. The yield from about 1 to 10 million T cells was roughly 500,000 cDNA molecules in total. TCRdb re-called the PCR reads with MiXCR, one entry per CDR3 protein. The sample records under 650,000 distinct CDR3 sequences, roughly 40% being singletons. The V and J ends lost 3 bases and 0 bases respectively, with 12 bases between them. This CDR3 spans 15 amino acids. Germline V gene sequence: CDR1 SGHTA, CDR2 FQGTGA. This record comes from a study of post-analysis software for immune sequencing data. Study-level background: The study covered relapsing-remitting, secondary progressive and progressive-relapsing courses of multiple sclerosis. General observations from the study: Those samples that were prepared in the same batch co-clustered strongly by F measure. Patients carried roughly 5 TRBV segments more frequently than controls did, and TRBV5-6, TRBV5-1 and TRBV20-1 were among them. Patients with multiple sclerosis recorded significantly lower normalized Chao1 diversity than controls, the study found.

The receptor was isolated from a girl aged 10 to 17 with multiple sclerosis. The sequenced material came from blood. This chain joins TRBV7-3 and TRBJ2-7; a weak D match, TRBD1 (6 bases). The CDR3 spells CASSLTGSSSYEQYF. CDR3 sequence (DNA): TGTGCCAGCAGCTTGACAGGATCGAGCTCCTACGAGCAGTACTTC.